This T cell receptor beta chain was sequenced in a study of vaccination effects on CD4 cells after COVID-19. Background on the study: All study participants received two doses of BNT162b2 or mRNA-1273 vaccine.

Peptide-pool stimulation followed by sequencing identified expanded antigen-specific CD4+ clonotypes in the ViraFEST assay. Once cultured for around 11 days, the cells underwent separation to obtain CD4+ T cells. The vaccine recipients had no prior SARS-CoV-2 infection, with negative nucleocapsid antibodies. IL-2 at roughly 9.7 IU/ml and peptides at about 9.2 ug/ml were added to cultured PBMC, approximately 1.9 million per well. Concerning this clone: Its specificity is not known.

Regarding the study as a whole: Vaccine- and infection-induced clones showed marked clonal contraction late following vaccination.

From germline, CDR1 is MNHEY and CDR2 SVGAGI. The CDR3 length is 15 residues. The germline V and J ends were trimmed by 0 bases and 4 bases, with 13 bases remaining between them. TCRdb's table, derived via immunoSEQ multiplex PCR, lists solely in-frame clones and lacks some. The sample comprises 50,000 to 60,000 clones, more than 60% of which are singletons, and approximately 20% rests with the top ten. The sequencing here drew on CD4+ T cells from PBMCs cultured with SARS-CoV-2 spike peptides, taken before COVID-19 vaccination. The chain is built from TRBV6-5 and TRBJ2-7; a weak D match, TRBD2 (6 bases). The source is a human donor who received a COVID-19 vaccine. CDR3 DNA sequence: TGTGCCAGCAGTTACTCGTTAGCGGAGCGATACGAGCAGTACTTC. Translating gives CASSYSLAERYEQYF.